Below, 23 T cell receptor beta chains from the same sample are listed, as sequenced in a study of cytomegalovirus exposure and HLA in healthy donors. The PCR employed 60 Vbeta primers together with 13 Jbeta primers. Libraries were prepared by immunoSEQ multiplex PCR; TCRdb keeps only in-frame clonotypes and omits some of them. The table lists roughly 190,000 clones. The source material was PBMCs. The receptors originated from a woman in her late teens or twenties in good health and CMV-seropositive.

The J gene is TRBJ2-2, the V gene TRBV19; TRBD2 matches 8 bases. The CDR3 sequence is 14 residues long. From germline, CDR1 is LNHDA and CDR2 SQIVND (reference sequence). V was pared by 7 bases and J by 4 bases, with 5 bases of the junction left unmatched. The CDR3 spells CASNSGGSTGELFF. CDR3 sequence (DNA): TGTGCCAGTAACAGCGGGGGTAGCACCGGGGAGCTGTTTTTT. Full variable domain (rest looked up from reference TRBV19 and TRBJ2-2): DGGITQSPKYLFRKEGQNVTLSCEQNLNHDAMYWYRQDPGQGLRLIYYSQIVNDFQKGDIAEGYSVSREKKESFPLTVTSAQKNPTAFYLCASNSGGSTGELFFGEGSRLTVL.

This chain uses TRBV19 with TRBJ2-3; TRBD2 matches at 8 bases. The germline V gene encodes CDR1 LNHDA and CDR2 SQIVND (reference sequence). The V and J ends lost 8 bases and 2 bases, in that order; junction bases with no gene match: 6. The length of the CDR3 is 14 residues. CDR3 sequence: CASRMRGATDTQYF. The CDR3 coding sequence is TGTGCCAGTCGGATGCGGGGGGCCACAGATACGCAGTATTTT.

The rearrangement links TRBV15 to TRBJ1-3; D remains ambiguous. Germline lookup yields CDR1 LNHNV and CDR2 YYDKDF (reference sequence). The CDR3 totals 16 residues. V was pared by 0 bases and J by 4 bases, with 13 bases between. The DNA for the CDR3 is TGTGCCACCAGCAGAGATAGAGCAGGCCTCGGAAACACCATATATTTT. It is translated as CATSRDRAGLGNTIYF. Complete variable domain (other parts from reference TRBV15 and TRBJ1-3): DAMVIQNPRYQVTQFGKPVTLSCSQTLNHNVMYWYQQKSSQAPKLLFHYYDKDFNNEADTPDNFQSRRPNTSFCFLDIRSPGLGDTAMYLCATSRDRAGLGNTIYFGEGSWLTVV.

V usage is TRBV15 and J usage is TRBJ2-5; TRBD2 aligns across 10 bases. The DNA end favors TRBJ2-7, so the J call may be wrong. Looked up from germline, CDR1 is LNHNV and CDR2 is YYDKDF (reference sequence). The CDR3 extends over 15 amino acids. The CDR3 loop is CATSSIAGGSYEQYF. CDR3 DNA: TGTGCCACCAGCAGCATAGCGGGAGGATCCTACGAGCAGTACTTC.

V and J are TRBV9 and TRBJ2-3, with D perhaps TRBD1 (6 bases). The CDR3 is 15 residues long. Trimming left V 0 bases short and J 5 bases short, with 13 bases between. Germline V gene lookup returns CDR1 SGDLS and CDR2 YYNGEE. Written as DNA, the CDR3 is TGTGCCAGCAGCGTAGACGCAGGGGCGATAGATACGCAGTATTTT. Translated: CASSVDAGAIDTQYF.

CDR3 coding DNA: TGTGCCAGTAGGCCCGGGACAGGGGAAGCAGATACGCAGTATTTT. Protein product: CASRPGTGEADTQYF. The chain joins TRBV19 to TRBJ2-3; TRBD1 matches at 10 bases. V trimming: 6 bases; J trimming: 4 bases; junction bases outside the gene matches: 7. Germline lookup yields CDR1 LNHDA and CDR2 SQIVND (reference sequence). The CDR3 spans 15 residues.

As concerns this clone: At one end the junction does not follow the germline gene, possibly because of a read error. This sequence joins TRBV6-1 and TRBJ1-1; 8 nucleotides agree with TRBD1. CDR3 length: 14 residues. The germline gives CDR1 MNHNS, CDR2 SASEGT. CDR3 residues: CVSSGQGGSTEAFF. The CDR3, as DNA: TGTGTCAGCAGTGGACAGGGTGGGTCGACTGAAGCTTTCTTT.

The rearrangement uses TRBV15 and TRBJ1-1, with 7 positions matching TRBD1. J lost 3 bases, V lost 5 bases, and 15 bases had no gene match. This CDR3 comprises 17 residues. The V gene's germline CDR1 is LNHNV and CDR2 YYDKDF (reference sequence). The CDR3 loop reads CATSWNTARGWYTEAFF. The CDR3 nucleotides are TGTGCCACCAGCTGGAATACTGCCAGGGGGTGGTACACTGAAGCTTTCTTT.

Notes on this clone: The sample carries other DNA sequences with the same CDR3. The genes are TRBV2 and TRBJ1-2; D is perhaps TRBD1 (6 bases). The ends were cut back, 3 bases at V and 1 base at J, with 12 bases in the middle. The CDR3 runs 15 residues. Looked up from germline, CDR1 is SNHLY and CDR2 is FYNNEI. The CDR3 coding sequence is TGTGCCAGCAGTGACTCATCAGGGGATAACTATGGCTACACCTTC. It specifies CASSDSSGDNYGYTF.

The CDR3 reads CASSVLAGVGGHEQFF. In DNA, the CDR3 is TGTGCCAGCAGTGTCCTAGCGGGAGTGGGGGGTCATGAGCAGTTCTTC. The V gene is TRBV6-4, the J gene TRBJ2-1; 10 bases are a match to TRBD2. This CDR3 has 16 residues. J lost 8 bases, V lost 4 bases, and 11 bases had no gene match. Germline assignment: CDR1 MRHNA and CDR2 SNTAGT.

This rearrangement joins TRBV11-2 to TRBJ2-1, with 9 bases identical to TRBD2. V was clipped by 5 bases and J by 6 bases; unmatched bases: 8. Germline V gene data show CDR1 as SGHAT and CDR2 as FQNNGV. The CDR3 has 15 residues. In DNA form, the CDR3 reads TGTGCCAGCAGCGCAACCGGGACTAGCCCCAATGAGCAGTTCTTC. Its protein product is CASSATGTSPNEQFF.

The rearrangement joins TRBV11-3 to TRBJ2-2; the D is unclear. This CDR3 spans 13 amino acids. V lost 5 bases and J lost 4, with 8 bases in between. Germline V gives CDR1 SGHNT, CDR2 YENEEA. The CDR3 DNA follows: TGTGCCAGCAGCCGAGGATCCACCGGGGAGCTGTTTTTT. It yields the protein CASSRGSTGELFF.

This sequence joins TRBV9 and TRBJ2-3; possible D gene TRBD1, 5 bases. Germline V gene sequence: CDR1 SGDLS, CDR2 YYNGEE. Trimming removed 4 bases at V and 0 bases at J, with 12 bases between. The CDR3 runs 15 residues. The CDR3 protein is CASSTRQFSTDTQYF. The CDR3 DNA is TGTGCCAGCAGCACCCGACAGTTTAGCACAGATACGCAGTATTTT.

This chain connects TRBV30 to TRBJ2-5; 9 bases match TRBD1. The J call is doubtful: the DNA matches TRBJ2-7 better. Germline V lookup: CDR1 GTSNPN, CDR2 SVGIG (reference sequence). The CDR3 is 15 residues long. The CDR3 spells CAWSVRTGESYEQYF. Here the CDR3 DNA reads TGTGCCTGGAGTGTCAGGACAGGGGAGAGCTACGAGCAGTACTTC.

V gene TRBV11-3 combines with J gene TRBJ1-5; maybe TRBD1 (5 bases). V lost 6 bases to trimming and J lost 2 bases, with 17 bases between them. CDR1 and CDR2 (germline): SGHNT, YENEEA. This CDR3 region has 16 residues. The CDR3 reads CASRRTVGRGNQPQHF. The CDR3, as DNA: TGTGCCAGCAGAAGAACCGTTGGCAGGGGCAATCAGCCCCAGCATTTT.

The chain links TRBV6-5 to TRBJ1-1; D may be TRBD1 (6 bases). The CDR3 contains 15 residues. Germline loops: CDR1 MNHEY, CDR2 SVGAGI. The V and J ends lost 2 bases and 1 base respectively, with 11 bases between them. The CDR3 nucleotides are TGTGCCAGCAGTTACGTCAGGGGAGCGAACACTGAAGCTTTCTTT. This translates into CASSYVRGANTEAFF.

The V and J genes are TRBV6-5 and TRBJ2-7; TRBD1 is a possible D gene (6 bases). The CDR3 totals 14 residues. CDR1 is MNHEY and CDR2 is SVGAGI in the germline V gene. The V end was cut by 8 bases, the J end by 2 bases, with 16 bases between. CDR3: CASPSRRTAYEQYF. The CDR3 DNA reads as TGTGCCAGCCCCTCCCGCCGGACAGCCTACGAGCAGTACTTC.

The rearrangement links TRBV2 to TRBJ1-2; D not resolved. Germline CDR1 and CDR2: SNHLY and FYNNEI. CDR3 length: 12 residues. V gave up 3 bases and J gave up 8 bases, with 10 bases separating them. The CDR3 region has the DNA TGTGCCAGCAGTGAGTGGGAGGGCGGCTACACCTTC. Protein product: CASSEWEGGYTF.

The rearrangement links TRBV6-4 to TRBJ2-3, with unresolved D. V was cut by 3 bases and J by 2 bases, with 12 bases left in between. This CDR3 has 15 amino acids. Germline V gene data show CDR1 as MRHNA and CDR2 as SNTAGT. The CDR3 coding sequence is TGTGCCAGCAGTGATCAGTCATACAACACAGATACGCAGTATTTT. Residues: CASSDQSYNTDTQYF.

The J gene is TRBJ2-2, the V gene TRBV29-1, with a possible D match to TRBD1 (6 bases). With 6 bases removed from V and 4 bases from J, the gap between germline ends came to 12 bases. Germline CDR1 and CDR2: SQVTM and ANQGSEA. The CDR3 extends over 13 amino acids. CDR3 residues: CSVNRVGTGELFF. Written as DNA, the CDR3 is TGCAGCGTAAACAGGGTTGGCACCGGGGAGCTGTTTTTT.

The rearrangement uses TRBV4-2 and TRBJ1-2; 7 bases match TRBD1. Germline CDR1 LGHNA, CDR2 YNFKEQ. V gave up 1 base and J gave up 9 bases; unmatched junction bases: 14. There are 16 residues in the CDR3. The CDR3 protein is CASSQGIDRALYSYTF. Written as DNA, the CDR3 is TGTGCCAGCAGCCAAGGGATTGACAGGGCGCTATATAGCTACACCTTC.

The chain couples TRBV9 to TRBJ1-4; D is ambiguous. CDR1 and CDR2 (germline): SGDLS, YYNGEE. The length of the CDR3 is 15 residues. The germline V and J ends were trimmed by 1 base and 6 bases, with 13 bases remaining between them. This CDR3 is CASSVWEGLYEKLFF. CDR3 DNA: TGTGCCAGCAGCGTATGGGAGGGTTTATATGAAAAACTGTTTTTT.

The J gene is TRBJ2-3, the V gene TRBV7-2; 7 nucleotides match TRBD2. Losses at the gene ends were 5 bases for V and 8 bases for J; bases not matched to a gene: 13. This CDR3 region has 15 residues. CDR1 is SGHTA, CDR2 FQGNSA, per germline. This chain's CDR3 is CASSLSLAEIGTQYF. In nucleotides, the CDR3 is TGTGCCAGCAGCCTTTCTCTAGCGGAGATTGGTACGCAGTATTTT. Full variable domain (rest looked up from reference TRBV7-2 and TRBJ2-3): GAGVSQSPSNKVTEKGKDVELRCDPISGHTALYWYRQSLGQGLEFLIYFQGNSAPDKSGLPSDRFSAERTGGSVSTLTIQRTQQEDSAVYLCASSLSLAEIGTQYFGPGTRLTVL.